This T cell receptor (beta chain) was retrieved from a study of blood T cell repertoires in COVID-19. Trimming removed 4 bases from V and 2 bases from J, with 12 bases in between. Germline CDR1 reads SGHDN; CDR2 reads FVKESK. The length of the CDR3 is 15 residues. A COVID-19 case had been met by exposed participants during the 2 weeks before study entry. TCRdb keeps only in-frame clones here, not all; method: immunoSEQ multiplex PCR. The data contain around 250,000 clones, around 84% of them singletons. The sequenced sample consisted of PBMCs or T cells enriched from blood (not recorded which). The chain is built from TRBV14 and TRBJ2-1; D might be TRBD2 (6 bases). The sequence derives from a man aged 35 to 55 who had been exposed to COVID-19. The CDR3 DNA follows: TGTGCCAGCAGCCGCATGGGGGGAGCCTACAATGAGCAGTTCTTC. Protein sequence: CASSRMGGAYNEQFF.